The T cell receptor (beta chain) described here comes from a study of molecular identifiers for immune sequencing clone quantification. This CDR3 region has 17 residues. Germline trimming cut 0 bases from V and 5 bases from J; bases unmatched to any gene: 7. Germline V gene lookup returns CDR1 LGHNA and CDR2 YSLEER. The CD8+CD4-CCR7+CD45RA+ phenotype defined the sorted naive CD8 T cells. Using its own MiXCR run on the PCR reads, TCRdb lists one record per CDR3 protein. The sample carries approximately 550,000 distinct CDR3 sequences, approximately 25% recorded once. The J gene is TRBJ2-1, the V gene TRBV4-3, with 10 bases lining up with TRBD2. The clonotype originates from a human donor in good health. Some libraries in this study had Jurkat cell RNA spiked in. Input material: naive CD8+ T cells from blood, with Jurkat cell RNA spiked in. Subset denoted: FACS-sorted CD8+CD4-CCR7+CD45RA+ naive T cells. CDR3 amino acids: CASSQDLPAGGHNEQFF. The CDR3 DNA reads as TGCGCCAGCAGCCAAGATCTTCCAGCGGGAGGGCACAATGAGCAGTTCTTC.